This TCR beta chain was identified in a study of regulatory and conventional T cells in RAG deficiency. The method was immunoSEQ multiplex PCR; TCRdb's version includes in-frame clones alone and lacks a portion of them. This table holds approximately 9,000 clones, roughly nine tenths found once. The study, taken as a whole, reports: These Omenn syndrome Treg sorts may hold peripherally activated cells instead. Omenn patients showed >90% Treg-Tconv overlap and shorter CDR3 lengths.

V trimming: 4 bases; J trimming: 2 bases; junction bases outside the gene matches: 8. Germline V gene data show CDR1 as SGHNT and CDR2 as YYREEE (reference sequence). The CDR3 runs to 18 residues. Genomic DNA came from blood regulatory T cells gated CD4+ CD25-high CD127-low. With respect to this clone: No antigen is known for it.

In addition, the sample was reused for a study of regulatory T cells. Per that study: The PCR used 52 TRBV and 13 TRBJ primers.

The sample was Tregs sorted from blood. The sequence was collected from a human donor in good health. V gene TRBV5-4 combines with J gene TRBJ2-1, with 14 positions matching TRBD2. The CDR3 reads CASSAGTSGSNAYNEQFF. The DNA of the CDR3 is TGTGCCAGCAGCGCAGGGACTAGCGGGAGTAACGCCTACAATGAGCAGTTCTTC.